This T cell receptor beta chain is from a study of vaccination and CD4 T cells after COVID-19. This clonotype was observed once. Its target is unknown. Sequencing of DNA taken from cultured CD4+ T cells relied on the Oncomine TCR Beta short-read assay. Each CDR3 protein is one row after TCRdb ran MiXCR on the PCR reads. The sample lists about 30,000 distinct CDR3 sequences; around 60% were seen once. Indicated treatment: approximately nine-day PBMC culture with coronavirus spike peptide pools or control peptides (ViraFEST assay). The healthy vaccine recipients were free of prior SARS-CoV-2 infection; their nucleocapsid antibodies were negative before and after vaccination. PBMC cultures, at a few million cells per well, received approximately 9.4 IU/ml IL-2 and about 9.3 ug/ml peptide pools. Germline loops: CDR1 SGHTA, CDR2 FQGNSA. The CDR3 extends over 12 amino acids. Trimming pared 2 bases from V and 14 bases from J, leaving 10 bases between.

The receptor's source is a human donor who received a COVID-19 vaccine. Here the sequenced sample was CD4+ T cells from blood, cultured in vitro, taken after SARS-CoV-2 vaccination. V gene TRBV7-2 combines with J gene TRBJ1-6; D ambiguous. The CDR3 nucleotides are TGTGCCAGCAGCTTATACAGTAAGGCCCTCCACTTT. This sequence encodes CASSLYSKALHF.